This T cell receptor (beta chain) was sequenced during a study of PD-1 blockade in classical Hodgkin lymphoma. Here immunoSEQ multiplex PCR was the method, and the copy in TCRdb shows in-frame clones only, minus some. The table shows more than 20,000 clones, with around 70% occurring only once. Study-level findings and limits: Newly diagnosed patients reportedly trailed healthy donors in baseline TCR diversity.

V was clipped by 2 bases and J by 5 bases; unmatched bases: 6. The CDR3 is 14 residues long. Germline V gives CDR1 SGHKS, CDR2 YYEKEE (reference sequence). Remarks on this clone: The antigen remains undetermined.

Time point noted: cycle 4 day 1 (C4D1), after around six weeks of nivolumab. In every patient, relapse followed autologous stem cell transplantation, while exposure to brentuximab vedotin differed. The chain carries TRBV5-5 and TRBJ1-1; 7 bases align to TRBD1. The receptor was derived from a human donor with classical Hodgkin lymphoma. Sample: peripheral blood mononuclear cells (PBMCs), taken before the fourth cycle of nivolumab. CDR3 coding DNA: TGTGCCAGCAGCTTCCAGGGGGGGCGGACTGAAGCTTTCTTT. Encoded protein: CASSFQGGRTEAFF.